Listed below are T cell receptor beta chains from one sample, sequenced in a study of Ad26.COV2.S vaccination and SARS-CoV-2 variants. The table came from immunoSEQ multiplex PCR; TCRdb's copy has only in-frame clones and leaves some out. Of 380,000 or so clones listed, 80% to 90% are singletons. The sample consisted of peripheral blood, taken in a trial of Ad26.COV2.S vaccine versus placebo. These receptors originate from a person between 18 and 65 years old who received the Ad26.COV2.S COVID-19 vaccine or a placebo. CDR3s include the opening cysteine and the closing phenylalanine or tryptophan. The order of the fields is J gene, clone size, D gene, V gene, CDR3 DNA, CDR3 protein. The D gene is left open where the match is weak. Clone size appears in some rows only: once, few, many, or a class for an expanded clone.

>TRBJ1-4|-|-|TRBV7-9
TGTGCCAGCAGCTTTGAACAGGGCGGCGAAAAACTGTTTTTT
CASSFEQGGEKLFF
>TRBJ2-5|-|-|TRBV1
TGCACCAGCAGCCAAGTCGCGGACACCAACCAAGAGACCCAGTACTTC
CTSSQVADTNQETQYF
>TRBJ2-2|-|-|TRBV6-8
TGTGCCAGCAGGCGACAGGGAGGTACCGGGGAGCTGTTTTTT
CASRRQGGTGELFF
>TRBJ1-5|-|-|TRBV28
TGTGCCAGCTCCCCGGGGGGGCGCGATAGCAATCAGCCCCAGCATTTT
CASSPGGRDSNQPQHF
>TRBJ2-5|-|-|TRBV6-2/TRBV6-3
TGTGCCAGCAGTGCCGGGACGGGCGCTGAGGAGACCCAGTACTTC
CASSAGTGAEETQYF
>TRBJ1-3|-|-|TRBV4-3
TGCGCCAGCAGCCAAGATAGCGGACGGGCAGGAGACACCATATATTTT
CASSQDSGRAGDTIYF
>TRBJ2-1|-|-|TRBV6-4
TGTGCCAGCAGTGAGGGTAGTCGGTCCTACAATGAGCAGTTCTTC
CASSEGSRSYNEQFF
>TRBJ2-2|once|-|TRBV7-2
TGTGCCAGCAGCTTAGCGCGGCAGCGCACCGGGGAGCTGTTTTTT
CASSLARQRTGELFF
>TRBJ2-4|-|TRBD2|TRBV10-3
TGTGCCATCAGTGATTCGACTTTGGGGGGGGCCAAAAACATTCAGTACTTC
CAISDSTLGGAKNIQYF
>TRBJ2-7|-|TRBD1|TRBV5-4
TGTGCCAGCAGCACGGGACAGTACGAGCAGTACTTC
CASSTGQYEQYF
>TRBJ2-2|-|-|TRBV4-2
TGTGCCAGCAGCCAAGTCGAGGGCGGGGAGCTGTTTTTT
CASSQVEGGELFF
>TRBJ1-1|-|-|TRBV5-5
TGTGCCAGCAGCTTGGCCACAGGGACCCTGGGCACTGAAGCTTTCTTT
CASSLATGTLGTEAFF
>TRBJ2-4|-|-|TRBV5-5
TGTGCCAGCAGCTTGGGGGGAGCCAAAAACATTCAGTACTTC
CASSLGGAKNIQYF
>TRBJ1-3|-|-|TRBV5-1
TGCGCCAGCAGCATCCGGGGCGACTCTGGAAACACCATATATTTT
CASSIRGDSGNTIYF
>TRBJ2-1|-|-|TRBV5-5
TGTGCCAGCAGCTTTGGCAGGGTCAATGAGCAGTTCTTC
CASSFGRVNEQFF
>TRBJ1-3|-|-|TRBV6-1
TGTGCCAGCAGTGATTCTGGACGAAGCTCTGGAAACACCATATATTTT
CASSDSGRSSGNTIYF
>TRBJ2-3|-|-|TRBV5-1
TGCGCCAGCAGCTTACGGGACTCGAGCACAGATACGCAGTATTTT
CASSLRDSSTDTQYF
>TRBJ1-2|once|-|TRBV5-4
TGTGCCAGCAGCTTGGTCGGGGTAGGTGGCTACACCTTC
CASSLVGVGGYTF
>TRBJ2-3|once|-|TRBV7-2
TGTGCCAGCAGCTTAGAAGTTACGCAGTATTTT
CASSLEVTQYF
>TRBJ2-7|-|TRBD1|TRBV2
TGTGCCAGCAGTGCCGGGACAGGGGGTGAGCAGTACTTC
CASSAGTGGEQYF
>TRBJ1-2|-|TRBD1|TRBV3-1/TRBV3-2
TGTGCCAGCAGCCGCGACAGGGGGCCTTATCATGGCTACACCTTC
CASSRDRGPYHGYTF
>TRBJ1-4|-|TRBD1|TRBV18
TGTGCCAGCTCACCACCGGGACAGGGTGGCGAAAAACTGTTTTTT
CASSPPGQGGEKLFF
>TRBJ1-3|-|TRBD1|TRBV5-4
TGTGCCAGCAGCTCTGGACAGGAGAGCTCTGGAAACACCATATATTTT
CASSSGQESSGNTIYF
>TRBJ1-1|-|-|TRBV2
TGTGCCAGCAAATTTGATTCAAACACTGAAGCTTTCTTT
CASKFDSNTEAFF
>TRBJ2-1|-|TRBD2|TRBV5-1
TGCGCCAGCAGCCAAGTAGCGGGGGGGCCGTATGAGCAGTTCTTC
CASSQVAGGPYEQFF
>TRBJ2-6|-|-|TRBV5-1
TGCGCCAGCAGCTTGGAGAGGGCCAACGTCCTGACTTTC
CASSLERANVLTF
>TRBJ2-1|-|TRBD2|TRBV28
TGTGCCAGCAGTTTAACACGGGGGGGCGTATATGAGCAGTTCTTC
CASSLTRGGVYEQFF
>TRBJ2-3|once|-|TRBV7-2
TGTGCCAGCAGCCAACAACCGGGACTCCCCCCCACAGATACGCAGTATTTT
CASSQQPGLPPTDTQYF
>TRBJ2-2|-|-|TRBV27
TGTGCCAGCAGTTTAAGGTCCGGGGCGGTCACCGGGGAGCTGTTTTTT
CASSLRSGAVTGELFF
>TRBJ2-7|-|TRBD2|TRBV6-2/TRBV6-3
TGTGCCAGCAGTTACGGCGGGACTAGCGGGAGTAGCTACGAGCAGTACTTC
CASSYGGTSGSSYEQYF
>TRBJ2-2|-|TRBD1|TRBV18
TGTGCCAGCTCACCCCGACAGGGGGCAAGGACCGGGGAGCTGTTTTTT
CASSPRQGARTGELFF
>TRBJ2-2|-|-|TRBV11-3
TGTGCCAGCAGCTTAGAGCGAACAGGACGAAAATTTACATCCGCGAACACCGGGGAGCTGTTTTTT
CASSLERTGRKFTSANTGELFF
>TRBJ1-1|-|-|TRBV20-1
TGCAGTGCCCTAAAAACTGAAGCTTTCTTT
CSALKTEAFF
>TRBJ2-3|few|-|TRBV7-2
TGTGCCAGCAGCTTAAATCCAGGGAGCACAGATACGCAGTATTTT
CASSLNPGSTDTQYF
>TRBJ2-7|-|TRBD1|TRBV5-6
TGTGCCAGCAGCTCTGACAGGGGCAACGAGCAGTACTTC
CASSSDRGNEQYF
>TRBJ1-6|-|-|TRBV9
TGTGCCAGCAGCCCAATACAGGGCCTTTATTCACCCCTCCACTTT
CASSPIQGLYSPLHF
>TRBJ1-1|-|TRBD1|TRBV28
TGTGCCAGCAGTCGTCTTGGGACAGTAGAAGCTTTCTTT
CASSRLGTVEAFF
>TRBJ2-3|-|TRBD2|TRBV9
TGTGCCAGCAGCGTAGGGCTAGCGGGTAACACAGATACGCAGTATTTT
CASSVGLAGNTDTQYF
>TRBJ2-3|-|TRBD2|TRBV24-1
TGTGCCACCAGTGGGGCTAGCGGTCTCACAGATACGCAGTATTTT
CATSGASGLTDTQYF
>TRBJ2-3|-|-|TRBV24-1
TGTGCCACCAGTGATCCAAGGGATCAGGGCACAGATACGCAGTATTTT
CATSDPRDQGTDTQYF
>TRBJ1-2|-|-|TRBV4-1
TGCGCCAGCAGCCAAGTACGGTACAGCCCCAGAGTGAGGGGCTACACCTTC
CASSQVRYSPRVRGYTF
>TRBJ1-2|-|TRBD1|TRBV27
TGTGCCAGCTCCGGGACAGGTCAAATTTATGGCTACACCTTC
CASSGTGQIYGYTF
>TRBJ2-7|-|-|TRBV2
TGTGCCAGCAGTGAGGACAAATTCGAGCAGTACTTC
CASSEDKFEQYF
>TRBJ1-1|-|TRBD1|TRBV9
TGTGCCAGCAGCCTACGGACAGGTAACGTTATGAAAGCTTTCTTT
CASSLRTGNVMKAFF
>TRBJ2-7|-|-|TRBV24-1
TGTGCCACCAGTGATTTCGGAACTGGAGAGCAGTACTTC
CATSDFGTGEQYF
>TRBJ1-1|once|-|TRBV7-2
TGTGCCAGCAGCTTAGGTTGGGGGGGCGACACTGAAGCTTTCTTT
CASSLGWGGDTEAFF
>TRBJ2-2|once|TRBD2|TRBV24-1
TGTGCCACCAGTGATTTGTACCGGGACTACCCGAACACCGGGGAGCTGTTTTTT
CATSDLYRDYPNTGELFF
>TRBJ2-1|once|TRBD2|TRBV27
TGTGCCAGCAGATCACCACTAGCGACCGCCTACAATGAGCAGTTCTTC
CASRSPLATAYNEQFF
>TRBJ2-2|-|-|TRBV6-6
TGTGCCAGCAGTTACGCGGAAGGGGGGAGCACCGGGGAGCTGTTTTTT
CASSYAEGGSTGELFF
>TRBJ2-7|-|-|TRBV28
TGTGCCAGCAGTTCTATCACAGAGAGGGTAACCTACGAGCAGTACTTC
CASSSITERVTYEQYF
>TRBJ2-5|-|TRBD2|TRBV28
TGTGCCAGCAGCCCCCGAGGTAGCGGGATGGGGACCCAGTACTTC
CASSPRGSGMGTQYF